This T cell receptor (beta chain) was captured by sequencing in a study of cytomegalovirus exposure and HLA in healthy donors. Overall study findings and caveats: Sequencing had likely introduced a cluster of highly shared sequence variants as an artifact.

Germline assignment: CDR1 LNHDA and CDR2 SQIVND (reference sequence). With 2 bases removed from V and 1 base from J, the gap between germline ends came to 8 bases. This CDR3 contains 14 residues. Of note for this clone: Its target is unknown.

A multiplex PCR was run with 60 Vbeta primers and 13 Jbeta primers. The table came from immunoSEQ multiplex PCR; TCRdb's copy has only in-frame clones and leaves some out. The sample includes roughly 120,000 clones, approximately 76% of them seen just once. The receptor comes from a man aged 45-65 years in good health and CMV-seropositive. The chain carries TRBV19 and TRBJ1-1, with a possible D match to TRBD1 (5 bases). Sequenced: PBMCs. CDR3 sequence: CASSIWGGNTEAFF. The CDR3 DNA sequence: TGTGCCAGTAGTATATGGGGGGGGAACACTGAAGCTTTCTTT.